These 6 T cell receptor beta chains were sequenced from one sample in a study of beta chain features in type 1 diabetes. Expressed TCRB transcripts were sequenced after all isolated RNA was converted to cDNA. Produced via immunoSEQ multiplex PCR; TCRdb's table is partial and in-frame only. The data hold 120,000 to 150,000 clones, with roughly 9.3% observed a single time. The material sequenced was central memory CD4+ T cells from blood. These receptor sequences come from a middle-aged woman in good health.

In this sample, this clone turned up a few times. The CDR3, as DNA: TGTGCCAGCAGCTTACGCGGGGGCTCAAATACGCAGTATTTT. Its protein product is CASSLRGGSNTQYF. This chain links TRBV7-8 with TRBJ2-3; the D gene is possibly TRBD2 (7 bases). Trimming pared 2 bases from V and 7 bases from J, leaving 13 bases between. CDR3 length: 14 residues. Germline values: CDR1 SGHVS, CDR2 FQNEAQ.

This clone was recorded many times. The chain recombines TRBV4-1 with TRBJ2-3; tentatively, D is TRBD2 (6 bases). The germline CDR1 and CDR2 sequences are MGHRA and YSYEKL. V dropped 0 bases and J dropped 0 bases, with 22 bases sitting between them. The CDR3 has 20 amino acids. CDR3 nucleotides: TGCGCCAGCAGCCAAGATCGGGCCGCGGGGAGTATATCTAGCACAGATACGCAGTATTTT. The encoded protein is CASSQDRAAGSISSTDTQYF.

About this clone: This could be a read error, since a much larger clone is one nucleotide away. This chain connects TRBV5-8 to TRBJ2-7; TRBD1 might be the D (5 bases). Germline lookup yields CDR1 SGHTS and CDR2 YDEGEE. This CDR3 region has 13 residues. V dropped 0 bases and J dropped 2 bases, with 6 bases sitting between them. Written as DNA, the CDR3 is TGTGCCAGCAGCTTGGAAGGGGCCTACGAGCAGTACTTC. Amino acid sequence: CASSLEGAYEQYF. The whole variable domain, remainder taken from reference TRBV5-8 and TRBJ2-7, is EAGVTQSPTHLIKTRGQQATLRCSPISGHTSVYWYQQALGLGLQFLLWYDEGEERNRGNFPPRFSGRQFPNYSSELNVNALELEDSALYLCASSLEGAYEQYFGPGTRLTVT.

In its sample, this clone was seen a few times. The CDR3 is CASSVPSGPLHF. CDR3 nucleotide sequence: TGTGCCAGCAGCGTCCCGTCGGGACCCCTCCACTTT. The gene calls are TRBV9 and TRBJ1-6, with D hard to call. Trimming removed 2 bases from V and 12 bases from J, with 9 bases in between. Germline CDR1 reads SGDLS; CDR2 reads YYNGEE. The CDR3 sequence is 12 residues long.

The table lists this clone with many counts. The J gene is TRBJ1-6, the V gene TRBV25-1; maybe TRBD1 (6 bases). Trimming cost V 4 bases and J 4 bases, with 11 bases left between them. Germline V gene data show CDR1 as MGHDK and CDR2 as SYGVNS. The CDR3 length is 15 residues. CDR3 sequence: CASSVRGGYNSPLHF. DNA of the CDR3: TGTGCCAGCAGTGTTCGAGGGGGATATAATTCACCCCTCCACTTT.

The chain joins TRBV15 to TRBJ2-5, with D possibly matching TRBD1 (6 bases). Per the germline V gene, CDR1 is LNHNV and CDR2 is YYDKDF (reference sequence). Trimming took off 0 bases at V and 3 bases at J, with 8 bases between the two ends. CDR3 length: 14 residues. CDR3 sequence reads: CATSRDRGKETQYF. The CDR3 coding sequence is TGTGCCACCAGCAGAGACAGGGGCAAAGAGACCCAGTACTTC.